The 25 T cell receptor beta chains in this list originate from one sample, sequenced in a study of beta chain features in type 1 diabetes. Reverse transcribing all isolated RNA meant expressed TCRB transcripts were sequenced. The data were produced by immunoSEQ multiplex PCR, yet TCRdb's version contains in-frame clones alone and is incomplete. The sample contains roughly 450,000 clones, around 10% of which appear only once. The sample comprised naive CD4+ T cells from blood. Receptor source: a young woman in good health.

The V call is TRBV6-6, the J call TRBJ2-1; D may be TRBD1 (6 bases). Germline CDR1 MNHNY, CDR2 SVGAGI (reference sequence). This CDR3 comprises 13 residues. With 5 bases removed from V and 6 bases from J, the gap between germline ends came to 11 bases. Here the CDR3 reads CASSPAGVNEQFF. The CDR3 coding sequence is TGTGCCAGCAGTCCCGCAGGGGTCAATGAGCAGTTCTTC.

This chain links TRBV15 with TRBJ2-1, with D hard to call. This CDR3 comprises 12 residues. The germline V and J ends were trimmed by 5 bases and 8 bases, with 10 bases remaining between them. Germline V gene data show CDR1 as LNHNV and CDR2 as YYDKDF (reference sequence). The CDR3 protein is CATSALPYEQFF. The CDR3 DNA reads TGTGCCACCAGCGCCTTACCCTATGAGCAGTTCTTC.

This clone was counted a few times. The V gene is TRBV7-2, the J gene TRBJ2-5; 7 bases fit TRBD1. Looked up from germline, CDR1 is SGHTA and CDR2 is FQGNSA. Trimming took 2 bases from V and 5 from J; bases not matched to a gene: 8. The CDR3 extends over 15 amino acids. This CDR3 is CASSLRQGTGETQYF. CDR3 DNA sequence: TGTGCCAGCAGCTTAAGACAGGGAACGGGGGAGACCCAGTACTTC.

The J gene is TRBJ1-2, the V gene TRBV29-1; no clear D gene. Trimming removed 5 bases at V and 3 bases at J, with 10 bases between. CDR1 is SQVTM, CDR2 ANQGSEA, per germline. The CDR3 sequence is 12 residues long. The CDR3 DNA reads TGCAGCGTTCAAAGGAGTTACTATGGCTACACCTTC. Its translation is CSVQRSYYGYTF.

The chain uses TRBV2 and TRBJ1-6, with 7 bases identical to TRBD1. This CDR3 comprises 12 residues. After removal of 5 bases from V and 13 bases from J, the junction contained 5 bases not matched to a gene. CDR1 and CDR2 from the germline V gene are SNHLY and FYNNEI. The CDR3: CASSNTGAPLHF. The CDR3 DNA reads as TGTGCCAGCAGTAATACAGGGGCTCCCCTCCACTTT.

This clone has more than one count but fewer than ten. This chain connects TRBV25-1 to TRBJ1-2; D is perhaps TRBD1 (5 bases). The germline V gene has CDR1 MGHDK and CDR2 SYGVNS. The CDR3 extends over 15 amino acids. V was trimmed by 3 bases and J by 5 bases, leaving 16 bases between them. The CDR3 spells CASSDDYRQGYGYTF. CDR3 bases: TGTGCCAGCAGTGACGACTACAGGCAAGGGTATGGCTACACCTTC.

As for this clone: Other DNA variants within this sample encode the same CDR3. The CDR3 region has the DNA TGCGCCAGCAGCTTAACAGGGGCCGGGGAGCTGTTTTTT. Translation gives CASSLTGAGELFF. The chain employs TRBV5-1 and TRBJ2-2; 7 nucleotides align to TRBD1. The CDR3 sequence is 13 residues long. J was trimmed by 6 bases and V by 2 bases; bases with no gene match: 1. CDR1 is SGHRS, CDR2 YFSETQ, per germline.

V and J are TRBV18 and TRBJ2-7; a possible D gene is TRBD2 (6 bases). V lost 5 bases and J lost 3, with 14 bases in between. Germline CDR1 reads KGHSH; CDR2 reads LQKENI. The CDR3 runs 14 residues. CDR3 sequence reads: CASSTSTAGYEQYF. CDR3 sequence (DNA): TGTGCCAGCTCAACTTCGACAGCGGGCTACGAGCAGTACTTC.

This clone was counted a few times. The chain joins TRBV15 to TRBJ2-7; D call uncertain. Trimming shortened V by 3 bases and J by 3 bases, and 9 bases separated the two germline ends. This CDR3 is 13 amino acids long. Looked up from germline, CDR1 is LNHNV and CDR2 is YYDKDF (reference sequence). For the CDR3, the DNA is TGTGCCACCAGCAGGTTACAAGACTACGAGCAGTACTTC. This sequence encodes CATSRLQDYEQYF.

The J gene is TRBJ1-1, the V gene TRBV18; no reliable D call. The CDR3 consists of 13 residues. Looked up from germline, CDR1 is KGHSH and CDR2 is LQKENI. V lost 3 bases, J lost 7 bases, and 12 bases lay in between. Here the CDR3 DNA reads TGTGCCAGCTCACCCCAGACCGGAGATGAAGCTTTCTTT. Its protein product is CASSPQTGDEAFF.

The CDR3 region is CASSRRGTGNTIYF. The CDR3 DNA reads TGTGCCAGCAGCCGAAGGGGGACTGGAAACACCATATATTTT. The rearrangement joins TRBV14 to TRBJ1-3, with D perhaps matching TRBD1 (6 bases). Germline lookup yields CDR1 SGHDN and CDR2 FVKESK. This CDR3 is 14 amino acids long. Trimming left V 4 bases short and J 2 bases short, with 9 bases between. Based on the CDR3 plus reference TRBV14 and TRBJ1-3, the full variable domain is EAGVTQFPSHSVIEKGQTVTLRCDPISGHDNLYWYRRVMGKEIKFLLHFVKESKQDESGMPNNRFLAERTGGTYSTLKVQPAELEDSGVYFCASSRRGTGNTIYFGEGSWLTVV.

The chain uses TRBV27 and TRBJ1-1; possible D gene TRBD1, 5 bases. Trimming removed 3 bases at V and 5 bases at J, with 13 bases between. The CDR3 spans 14 residues. Looked up from germline, CDR1 is MNHEY and CDR2 is SMNVEV (reference sequence). This CDR3 reads CASSFRARETEAFF. CDR3 DNA: TGTGCCAGCAGTTTCAGGGCTCGAGAAACTGAAGCTTTCTTT.

The rearrangement uses TRBV15 and TRBJ2-5; 8 bases match TRBD1. The CDR3 runs to 15 residues. With 5 bases clipped from V and 0 bases from J, the junction kept 5 bases outside the gene matches. Germline values: CDR1 LNHNV, CDR2 YYDKDF (reference sequence). In DNA, the CDR3 is TGTGCCACCAGCTTGGACAGGGAGTACCAAGAGACCCAGTACTTC. Its translation: CATSLDREYQETQYF.

This rearrangement joins TRBV28 to TRBJ2-7; 7 nucleotides match TRBD1. The CDR3 extends over 15 amino acids. The V gene's germline CDR1 is MDHEN and CDR2 SYDVKM. Losses at the gene ends were 6 bases for V and 0 bases for J; bases not matched to a gene: 8. CDR3 coding DNA: TGTGCCAGCAGAGGAACCGGGACAGCCTCCTACGAGCAGTACGTC. It translates to CASRGTGTASYEQYV.

On this clone itself: One end of the junction is discordant with germline, which a read error may explain. Other nucleotide sequences in the sample specify the same CDR3. The chain has TRBV7-2 and TRBJ2-3; a possible D gene is TRBD2 (5 bases). Germline V gene lookup returns CDR1 SGHTA and CDR2 FQGNSA. This CDR3 comprises 12 residues. The CDR3 loop reads CASSLALDTQYF. In DNA form, the CDR3 reads TGTGCCAGCAGCCTAGCTTTAGATACGCAGTATTTT. The full variable domain, in which reference TRBV7-2 and TRBJ2-3 provide the parts outside the CDR3, is GAGVSQSPSNKVTEKGKDVELRCDPISGHTALYWYRQSLGQGLEFLIYFQGNSAPDKSGLPSDRFSAERTGGSVSTLTIQRTQQEDSAVYLCASSLALDTQYFGPGTRLTVL.

The CDR3 sequence is CSGADSSEAFF. CDR3 coding DNA: TGCAGCGGAGCGGACAGCTCAGAAGCTTTCTTT. J is TRBJ1-1 and V is TRBV29-1; D is possibly TRBD1 (6 bases). Trimming stripped 7 bases from V and 8 bases from J, with 14 bases between. This CDR3 comprises 11 residues. CDR1 and CDR2 (germline): SQVTM, ANQGSEA.

The genes are TRBV29-1 and TRBJ1-2, with D hard to call. V lost 4 bases, J lost 8 bases, and 14 bases lay in between. From germline, CDR1 is SQVTM and CDR2 ANQGSEA. This CDR3 is 12 amino acids long. The CDR3 region has the DNA TGCAGCGTTGGCGGGGTCCGTCGGGGCTACACCTTC. Translated, it gives CSVGGVRRGYTF.

This clone occurred a few times. The CDR3 reads CASSPSPGSNQPQHF. CDR3 DNA: TGTGCCAGCAGTCCCTCCCCCGGTAGCAATCAGCCCCAGCATTTT. The V gene is TRBV6-6, the J gene TRBJ1-5; D unclear. Trimming pared 5 bases from V and 0 bases from J, leaving 11 bases between. The CDR3 length is 15 residues. CDR1 and CDR2 (germline): MNHNY, SVGAGI (reference sequence).

This clone showed up just a few times. The rearrangement links TRBV2 to TRBJ1-2, with D perhaps TRBD1 (5 bases). Germline V gives CDR1 SNHLY, CDR2 FYNNEI. The CDR3 has 13 amino acids. V lost 4 bases to trimming and J lost 8 bases, with 14 bases between them. The CDR3 is CASSGEGQSGYTF. As DNA, the CDR3 is TGTGCCAGCAGTGGTGAGGGGCAAAGCGGCTACACCTTC. The full variable domain, in which reference TRBV2 and TRBJ1-2 provide the parts outside the CDR3, is EPEVTQTPSHQVTQMGQEVILRCVPISNHLYFYWYRQILGQKVEFLVSFYNNEISEKSEIFDDQFSVERPDGSNFTLKIRSTKLEDSAMYFCASSGEGQSGYTFGSGTRLTVV.

In its sample, this clone was seen a few times. CDR3 in amino acids: CASSRARGLTFNTQYF. In DNA, the CDR3 is TGTGCCAGCAGCCGAGCCCGGGGACTAACTTTCAATACGCAGTATTTT. The chain uses TRBV14 and TRBJ2-3; 7 positions agree with TRBD2. Germline V CDR1 and CDR2: SGHDN, FVKESK. V lost 4 bases to trimming and J lost 7 bases; unmatched junction nucleotides: 14. The CDR3 has 16 residues.

With regard to this clone: Other DNA sequences in the sample encode the same CDR3. This chain joins TRBV5-1 and TRBJ1-5; D not certain. V shed 2 bases and J shed 3 bases, with 6 bases lying between them. Germline V gene sequence: CDR1 SGHRS, CDR2 YFSETQ. There are 13 residues in the CDR3. CDR3 in amino acids: CASSFGINQPQHF. CDR3 in DNA: TGCGCCAGCAGCTTTGGTATCAATCAGCCCCAGCATTTT.

This clone appeared a few times. The chain recombines TRBV18 with TRBJ2-5; D is perhaps TRBD1 (8 bases). Trimming took 3 bases from V and 4 from J, leaving 21 bases between them. The CDR3 sequence is 17 residues long. The germline V gene encodes CDR1 KGHSH and CDR2 LQKENI. The CDR3 reads CASSPGQGGAGGETQYF. CDR3 in DNA: TGTGCCAGCTCACCCGGACAGGGAGGGGCTGGCGGAGAGACCCAGTACTTC.

V gene TRBV5-1 combines with J gene TRBJ2-3; D unresolved. CDR3 size: 16 residues. Germline CDR1 SGHRS, CDR2 YFSETQ. Trimming removed 4 bases at V and 2 bases at J, with 17 bases between. CDR3 in DNA: TGCGCCAGCAGCGTACTAAGCGACCTGGACACAGATACGCAGTATTTT. Protein product: CASSVLSDLDTDTQYF.

The chain couples TRBV7-2 to TRBJ2-4, with D perhaps matching TRBD1 (7 bases). Germline loops: CDR1 SGHTA, CDR2 FQGNSA. This CDR3 has 17 amino acids. V lost 3 bases to trimming and J lost 0 bases, with 15 bases between them. CDR3 residues: CASSLRGTDLAKNIQYF. The CDR3, as DNA: TGTGCCAGCAGCTTGCGCGGGACAGATTTAGCCAAAAACATTCAGTACTTC.

This clone was detected a few times. This sequence joins TRBV30 and TRBJ2-1; 7 bases fit TRBD1. Looked up from germline, CDR1 is GTSNPN and CDR2 is SVGIG (reference sequence). Trimming removed 4 bases from V and 4 bases from J; junction bases left unmatched: 7. The CDR3 runs 14 residues. CDR3: CAWKGDSRYNEQFF. The CDR3 nucleotides read TGTGCCTGGAAGGGGGACAGCCGTTACAATGAGCAGTTCTTC.